Listed here are 24 T cell receptor beta chains from one sample, sequenced in a study of T-cell memory formation after mild COVID-19 (dated by TCRdb to about 2021). Library preparation was by 5' RACE. The run used an Illumina NovaSeq 6000. TCRdb took the public reads, trimmed them with fastp at Q25, ran MiXCR for clone calling and kept in-frame beta chains. Rows with a matching CDR3 protein are joined into one entry that keeps the most common DNA and genes. The sample table shows a few hundred thousand distinct CDR3 sequences, and 14% are seen once. The top ten clones comprise 21% of the sample. The source material was PBMCs or a T cell subset sorted from them (not recorded which). Receptors originate from a man aged 18 to 35 who had mild COVID-19 (a few samples of this study predate the infection). The sample titles of this study are shuffled in the database, so cell type and time point are left out; the donor was told from shared clones.

This clonotype showed up just once. A read error is possible here, since a much larger clone lies one base away. No conserved phenylalanine or tryptophan is present at the end of the CDR3, so a read error is the likely explanation. This sequence joins TRBV5-1 and TRBJ2-3; D call uncertain. Germline CDR1 is SGHRS and CDR2 is YFSETQ. Trimming removed 4 bases from V and 3 bases from J, with 15 bases in between. There are 15 residues in the CDR3. This chain's CDR3 is CASSGAAGGTDTQYS. In DNA, the CDR3 is TGCGCCAGCAGCGGAGCAGCAGGTGGTACAGATACGCAGTATTCT.

This chain links TRBV15 with TRBJ1-5; the D gene is possibly TRBD1 (6 bases). Germline CDR1 and CDR2: LNHNV and YYDKDF (reference sequence). This CDR3 contains 14 residues. Trimming pared 1 base from V and 6 bases from J, leaving 10 bases between. For the CDR3, the DNA is TGTGCCACCAGCAGAGCAGGGGCCGGTCAGCCCCAGCATTTT. Translated: CATSRAGAGQPQHF. The whole variable domain, remainder taken from reference TRBV15 and TRBJ1-5, is DAMVIQNPRYQVTQFGKPVTLSCSQTLNHNVMYWYQQKSSQAPKLLFHYYDKDFNNEADTPDNFQSRRPNTSFCFLDIRSPGLGDTAMYLCATSRAGAGQPQHFGDGTRLSIL.

This rearrangement joins TRBV4-1 to TRBJ1-3; D remains unclear. V lost 2 bases and J 4 bases, leaving 6 bases between the germline ends. CDR3 length: 13 residues. Germline V gives CDR1 MGHRA, CDR2 YSYEKL. The chain's CDR3 is CASSQTLGNTIYF. CDR3 nucleotide sequence: TGCGCCAGCAGCCAAACTCTAGGAAACACCATATATTTT.

J is TRBJ1-2 and V is TRBV3-1; D gene uncertain. V dropped 2 bases and J dropped 8 bases, with 9 bases sitting between them. The CDR3 is 12 amino acids. CDR1 and CDR2 (germline): LGHDT, YNNKEL (reference sequence). The chain's CDR3 is CASSQPGEGYTF. DNA for the CDR3: TGTGCCAGCAGCCAACCTGGCGAGGGCTACACCTTC.

This chain connects TRBV2 to TRBJ2-1; D not certain. CDR1 and CDR2 (germline): SNHLY, FYNNEI. This CDR3 region has 12 residues. V was clipped by 4 bases and J by 4 bases, with 5 bases between them. The chain's CDR3 is CASSAAYNEQFF. The DNA for the CDR3 is TGTGCCAGCAGTGCCGCTTACAATGAGCAGTTCTTC. Variable domain in full (rest from reference TRBV2 and TRBJ2-1): EPEVTQTPSHQVTQMGQEVILRCVPISNHLYFYWYRQILGQKVEFLVSFYNNEISEKSEIFDDQFSVERPDGSNFTLKIRSTKLEDSAMYFCASSAAYNEQFFGPGTRLTVL.

CDR3 in amino acids: CSVSNVGEQYV. The CDR3 DNA reads as TGCAGCGTTTCGAATGTGGGGGAGCAGTACGTC. The chain employs TRBV29-1 and TRBJ2-7; D unresolved. Trimming left V 5 bases short and J 7 bases short, with 12 bases between. There are 11 residues in the CDR3. Germline CDR1 reads SQVTM; CDR2 reads ANQGSEA.

The CDR3 here is CATSSRQGDLRTSGNTIYF. The CDR3 DNA reads as TGTGCCACCAGCAGCAGACAAGGGGACCTTAGGACCTCTGGAAACACCATATATTTT. The chain uses TRBV15 and TRBJ1-3; possibly TRBD1 for D (5 bases). The V gene lost 3 bases and the J gene lost 0 bases, with 21 bases spanning the gap. Germline loops: CDR1 LNHNV, CDR2 YYDKDF (reference sequence). The CDR3 consists of 19 residues. The whole variable domain, filled in from reference TRBV15 and TRBJ1-3, reads DAMVIQNPRYQVTQFGKPVTLSCSQTLNHNVMYWYQQKSSQAPKLLFHYYDKDFNNEADTPDNFQSRRPNTSFCFLDIRSPGLGDTAMYLCATSSRQGDLRTSGNTIYFGEGSWLTVV.

This clonotype was counted at least ten times. This chain uses TRBV28 with TRBJ2-7; the D is unclear. The CDR3 runs to 13 residues. The germline V gene encodes CDR1 MDHEN and CDR2 SYDVKM. With 4 bases removed from V and 2 bases from J, the gap between germline ends came to 9 bases. As DNA, the CDR3 is TGTGCCAGCAGTTCCCTCTCCCCCTACGAGCAGTACGTC. It yields the protein CASSSLSPYEQYV.

This clonotype was seen a handful of times. CDR3 amino acids: CASSLGTSDYEQYV. Here the CDR3 DNA reads TGCGCCAGCAGCTTGGGGACTAGCGATTACGAGCAGTACGTC. The V call is TRBV5-1, the J call TRBJ2-7; 9 bases align to TRBD2. Germline V lookup: CDR1 SGHRS, CDR2 YFSETQ. The V segment lost 0 bases and the J segment 4 bases; nucleotides outside the gene matches: 2. The CDR3 covers 14 residues.

Only a few counts were recorded for this clonotype. The V and J genes are TRBV5-5 and TRBJ2-7; no clear D. CDR1 is SGHKS, CDR2 YYEKEE, per germline (reference sequence). The CDR3 is made up of 14 amino acids. V lost 1 base and J lost 1, with 9 bases in between. This chain's CDR3 is CASSLSGDSYEQYV. For the CDR3, the DNA is TGTGCCAGCAGCTTGTCAGGCGATTCCTACGAGCAGTACGTC.

This chain links TRBV9 with TRBJ1-1; D unresolved. CDR3 length equals 15 residues. V was pared by 0 bases and J by 0 bases, with 9 bases between. Germline V gene lookup returns CDR1 SGDLS and CDR2 YYNGEE. The chain's CDR3 is CASSVEIGVNTEAFF. For the CDR3, the DNA is TGTGCCAGCAGCGTAGAAATCGGGGTGAACACTGAAGCTTTCTTT. The whole variable domain, remainder taken from reference TRBV9 and TRBJ1-1, is DSGVTQTPKHLITATGQRVTLRCSPRSGDLSVYWYQQSLDQGLQFLIQYYNGEERAKGNILERFSAQQFPDLHSELNLSSLELGDSALYFCASSVEIGVNTEAFFGQGTRLTVV.

This clonotype was seen a few times. The chain is built from TRBV4-1 and TRBJ1-6; a possible D gene is TRBD1 (6 bases). The ends were cut back, 0 bases at V and 7 bases at J, with 13 bases in the middle. CDR3 length: 16 residues. The germline gives CDR1 MGHRA, CDR2 YSYEKL. The CDR3 loop reads CASSQDSPRGNSPLHF. The DNA of the CDR3 is TGCGCCAGCAGCCAAGATTCTCCCAGGGGAAATTCACCCCTCCACTTT.

V gene TRBV7-8 combines with J gene TRBJ2-7; no reliable D call. Germline V gives CDR1 SGHVS, CDR2 FQNEAQ. The length of the CDR3 is 15 residues. The ends were cut back, 1 base at V and 2 bases at J, with 12 bases in the middle. The CDR3 DNA sequence: TGTGCCAGCAGCTTAGGTGGGGATTTAGCCTACGAGCAGTACTTC. This gives the protein CASSLGGDLAYEQYF.

The chain uses TRBV5-4 and TRBJ2-6; D not certain. Trimming removed 2 bases from V and 4 bases from J, with 7 bases in between. The germline V gene has CDR1 SGHNT and CDR2 YYREEE (reference sequence). This CDR3 has 14 residues. The CDR3 is CASSLVEGANVLTF. CDR3 DNA sequence: TGTGCCAGCAGCTTAGTAGAGGGGGCCAACGTCCTGACTTTC. The whole variable domain, remainder taken from reference TRBV5-4 and TRBJ2-6, is ETGVTQSPTHLIKTRGQQVTLRCSSQSGHNTVSWYQQALGQGPQFIFQYYREEENGRGNFPPRFSGLQFPNYSSELNVNALELDDSALYLCASSLVEGANVLTFGAGSRLTVL.

The chain combines TRBV24-1 with TRBJ2-3; 9 nucleotides line up with TRBD1. Germline V gene lookup returns CDR1 KGHDR and CDR2 SFDVKD. V shed 3 bases and J 4 bases; nucleotides not matched to a gene: 13. The CDR3 sequence is 18 residues long. The CDR3 is CATSDTDRGRGTADTQYF. The CDR3 DNA is TGTGCCACCAGTGATACGGACAGGGGCCGGGGTACGGCAGATACGCAGTATTTT.

The J gene is TRBJ1-1, the V gene TRBV29-1; 7 nucleotides agree with TRBD1. The J segment lost 8 bases and the V segment lost 4 bases, leaving 4 bases of the junction unmatched. This CDR3 has 11 residues. CDR1 and CDR2 (germline): SQVTM, ANQGSEA. The CDR3 DNA reads TGCAGCGTTGTGACAGGGCCAGAAGCTTTCTTT. Encoded protein: CSVVTGPEAFF.

This clonotype showed up many times. The chain joins TRBV7-9 to TRBJ2-1; D perhaps matches TRBD2 (6 bases). Per germline, CDR1 SEHNR and CDR2 FQNEAQ (reference sequence). The V end lost 6 bases, the J end lost 7 bases, and 19 bases lay between the germline ends. This CDR3 is built from 15 residues. CDR3 sequence reads: CASRAPGLVPNEQFF. The CDR3 DNA follows: TGTGCCAGCAGAGCCCCGGGACTCGTCCCGAATGAGCAGTTCTTC.

V gene TRBV6-2 or TRBV6-3 combines with J gene TRBJ2-1; no clear D. V was trimmed by 6 bases and J by 2 bases, leaving 29 bases between them. The CDR3 has 20 amino acids. Germline CDR1 and CDR2: MNHEY and SVGEGT. The CDR3: CASSYQLKSDLLRTYNEQFF. The CDR3 DNA reads as TGTGCCAGCAGCTACCAACTAAAGAGCGACCTACTTAGGACCTACAATGAGCAGTTCTTC.

At least ten counts were recorded for this clonotype. The chain couples TRBV7-2 to TRBJ2-7; 8 bases align to TRBD1. This CDR3 region has 16 residues. The V gene's germline CDR1 is SGHTA and CDR2 FQGNSA. V shed 6 bases, J shed 0 bases, and the junction held 10 bases outside the gene matches. The CDR3 DNA follows: TGTGCCAGCAGAAAAACAGGGGGTGGGAGCTCCTACGAGCAGTACTTC. Its protein is CASRKTGGGSSYEQYF.

This clonotype was seen repeatedly, ten times or more. The chain is built from TRBV6-2 or TRBV6-3 and TRBJ2-3; D ambiguous. Trimming took 6 bases from V and 5 from J, leaving 3 bases between them. This CDR3 has 10 amino acids. The germline gives CDR1 MNHEY, CDR2 SVGEGT. CDR3 region: CASRGDTQYF. Here the CDR3 DNA reads TGTGCCAGCAGAGGAGATACGCAGTATTTT.

This clonotype showed up just a few times. The chain is built from TRBV12-3 or TRBV12-4 and TRBJ1-5; 7 positions match TRBD1. This CDR3 region has 14 residues. V trimming: 6 bases; J trimming: 3 bases; junction bases outside the gene matches: 5. The CDR3 reads CASRGQDYNQPQHF. The CDR3 DNA is TGTGCCAGCAGAGGACAGGATTACAATCAGCCCCAGCATTTT.

This rearrangement joins TRBV2 to TRBJ2-6; D is ambiguous. This CDR3 contains 15 residues. Per germline, CDR1 SNHLY and CDR2 FYNNEI. V was clipped by 3 bases and J by 3 bases, with 9 bases between them. The CDR3, as DNA: TGTGCCAGCAGTGAGGTGGGCTTTGGGGCCAACGTCCTGACTTTC. It specifies CASSEVGFGANVLTF.

This clonotype was seen at least ten times. This CDR3 reads CASSLDGAAYNEQFF. The CDR3 bases are TGTGCCAGCAGCCTCGATGGGGCCGCCTACAATGAGCAGTTCTTC. The chain recombines TRBV6-1 with TRBJ2-1; D is possibly TRBD1 (5 bases). Germline values: CDR1 MNHNS, CDR2 SASEGT. Trimming shortened V by 6 bases and J by 2 bases, and 14 bases separated the two germline ends. The CDR3 runs 15 residues.

The V gene is TRBV7-7, the J gene TRBJ2-2; the match to TRBD2 covers 8 bases. The CDR3 covers 14 residues. Per the germline V gene, CDR1 is SSHAT and CDR2 is FNYEAQ (reference sequence). V trimming: 5 bases; J trimming: 7 bases; junction bases outside the gene matches: 6. This CDR3 reads CASSPTGGDGELFF. DNA for the CDR3: TGTGCCAGCAGCCCAACCGGGGGGGACGGGGAGCTGTTTTTT.